What follows are 11 T cell receptor beta chains derived from one specimen sequenced in a study of T cells after yellow fever vaccination. TCRdb fed the 5' RACE reads into MiXCR, producing one record per CDR3 protein. Counted here are about 74,000 distinct CDR3 sequences, roughly 6.9% occurring once; the ten biggest clones make up 30% to 40%. Sequencing was performed on CD8+ T cells sorted from PBMCs, taken 5 days after the first yellow fever vaccination. These receptors were obtained from a man aged 18 to 30 who received the YFV17D yellow fever vaccine.

This clonotype was seen ten or more times. This chain uses TRBV28 with TRBJ2-3, with D unresolved. The CDR3 sequence is 14 residues long. Trimming pared 8 bases from V and 2 bases from J, leaving 14 bases between. Looked up from germline, CDR1 is MDHEN and CDR2 is SYDVKM. The CDR3 bases are TGTGCCAGCTCCCCCTCCCCCTCCACAGATACGCAGTATTTT. This gives the protein CASSPSPSTDTQYF.

This rearrangement joins TRBV4-1 to TRBJ1-5; a possible D gene is TRBD1 (6 bases). V was pared by 5 bases and J by 5 bases, with 10 bases between. CDR3 size: 13 residues. Per the germline V gene, CDR1 is MGHRA and CDR2 is YSYEKL. CDR3 residues: CASSTHRDQPQHF. CDR3 nucleotides: TGCGCCAGCAGCACCCACAGGGATCAGCCCCAGCATTTT.

The table lists this clonotype with many counts. CDR3 nucleotides: TGCAGCGGTGGGGGGGCAGAAGGAATAAATGAGCAGTTCTTC. This translates into CSGGGAEGINEQFF. This chain connects TRBV29-1 to TRBJ2-1, with TRBD2 as a possible D gene (7 bases). Looked up from germline, CDR1 is SQVTM and CDR2 is ANQGSEA. V was pared by 7 bases and J by 7 bases, with 20 bases between. This CDR3 contains 14 residues.

The sample holds a few counts of this clonotype. The V call is TRBV6-1, the J call TRBJ2-3; 10 positions agree with TRBD2. The V gene's germline CDR1 is MNHNS and CDR2 SASEGT. V lost 5 bases to trimming and J lost 2 bases; unmatched junction nucleotides: 4. The CDR3 is 15 residues long. The CDR3 DNA sequence: TGTGCCAGCAGTCCGCTAGCGGGGGCCACAGATACGCAGTATTTT. Its translation: CASSPLAGATDTQYF.

Only a few counts were recorded for this clonotype. V usage is TRBV16 and J usage is TRBJ2-1; unclear D gene. V was cut by 1 base and J by 7 bases, with 11 bases left in between. CDR1 is KGHSY and CDR2 is FQNENV in the germline V gene. The CDR3 loop spans 14 amino acids. The CDR3 bases are TGTGCCAGCAGCCAATTAGAAAGCATTAATGAGCAGTTCTTC. Protein sequence: CASSQLESINEQFF. Looking up the rest from reference TRBV16 and TRBJ2-1 gives the full variable domain: GEEVAQTPKHLVRGEGQKAKLYCAPIKGHSYVFWYQQVLKNEFKFLISFQNENVFDETGMPKERFSAKCLPNSPCSLEIQATKLEDSAVYFCASSQLESINEQFFGPGTRLTVL.

This clonotype was seen a single time. This clone may be a read error of a much larger clone one base away. V and J are TRBV9 and TRBJ2-1; unclear D gene. The CDR3 totals 13 residues. Looked up from germline, CDR1 is SGDLS and CDR2 is YYNGEE. V lost 3 bases, J lost 11 bases, and 15 bases lay in between. DNA for the CDR3: TGTGCCAGCAGCGAGGCCGGGCGGAATAAGCAGTTCTTC. This translates into CASSEAGRNKQFF.

This clonotype was seen a handful of times. The chain uses TRBV2 and TRBJ2-7; the match to TRBD2 covers 8 bases. The CDR3 is made up of 15 amino acids. CDR1 SNHLY and CDR2 FYNNEI come from the germline V gene. V lost 1 base and J lost 3; bases outside the gene matches: 5. The DNA for the CDR3 is TGTGCCAGCAGTGAAGAGAGCGGGGGTTTCTACGAGCAGTACTTC. Protein sequence: CASSEESGGFYEQYF. Supplemented by reference TRBV2 and TRBJ2-7, the full variable domain reads EPEVTQTPSHQVTQMGQEVILRCVPISNHLYFYWYRQILGQKVEFLVSFYNNEISEKSEIFDDQFSVERPDGSNFTLKIRSTKLEDSAMYFCASSEESGGFYEQYFGPGTRLTVT.

This clonotype was detected only a few times. The rearrangement links TRBV5-6 to TRBJ2-7; D may match TRBD1 or TRBD2 (5 bases each). Trimming took 4 bases from V and 1 from J, leaving 12 bases between them. Germline CDR1 reads SGHDT; CDR2 reads YYEEEE. The CDR3 is 14 residues long. CDR3 in DNA: TGTGCCAGCAGCCCCGGGACCTCATCCTACGAGCAGTACGTC. It is translated as CASSPGTSSYEQYV.

This chain connects TRBV4-3 to TRBJ1-1; D remains ambiguous. V lost 0 bases and J lost 3, with 8 bases in between. Germline V gene sequence: CDR1 LGHNA, CDR2 YSLEER. CDR3 length: 14 amino acids. The chain's CDR3 is CASSQEGRHTEAFF. For the CDR3, the DNA is TGCGCCAGCAGCCAAGAGGGGAGGCACACTGAAGCTTTCTTT.

This clonotype was found many times. The chain recombines TRBV7-8 with TRBJ1-5; possibly TRBD1 for D (5 bases). The germline V gene has CDR1 SGHVS and CDR2 FQNEAQ. The V end lost 2 bases, the J end lost 5 bases, and 13 bases lay between the germline ends. This CDR3 has 15 amino acids. CDR3 amino acids: CASSLRGVGDQPQHF. The DNA for the CDR3 is TGTGCCAGCAGCTTAAGAGGGGTGGGTGATCAGCCCCAGCATTTT. Supplemented by reference TRBV7-8 and TRBJ1-5, the full variable domain reads GAGVSQSPRYKVAKRGQDVALRCDPISGHVSLFWYQQALGQGPEFLTYFQNEAQLDKSGLPSDRFFAERPEGSVSTLKIQRTQQEDSAVYLCASSLRGVGDQPQHFGDGTRLSIL.

In its sample, this clonotype was seen a few times. This chain links TRBV27 with TRBJ2-5; TRBD2 might be the D (5 bases). The CDR3 extends over 14 amino acids. Trimming took 4 bases from V and 2 from J, leaving 11 bases between them. Germline CDR1 is MNHEY and CDR2 is SMNVEV (reference sequence). The chain's CDR3 is CASSSIEGQETQYF. Written as DNA, the CDR3 is TGTGCCAGCAGTTCCATCGAGGGACAAGAGACCCAGTACTTC.